Sequencing of this T cell receptor beta chain was carried out in a study of T cells after posttransplantation cyclophosphamide. Study results and caveats: Later blood repertoires were often dominated by clones from the donor CD8+ memory compartment. TRB overlap between skin or GI tissue T cells and blood was limited.

Trimming took 4 bases from V and 0 from J, leaving 14 bases between them. The germline V gene encodes CDR1 SGHRS and CDR2 YFSETQ. This CDR3 comprises 16 residues. The related graft donor's blood sample was taken on the day of bone marrow donation. This clone was seen at least ten times. As yet, its antigen is unknown. Sequencing was performed with immunoSEQ multiplex PCR; in TCRdb, only in-frame clones are kept and a portion is missing. The table records about 38,000 clones without singletons, the ten largest covering roughly 2.5%. The sequence derives from a man aged 50 to 60 in good health, CMV-negative, and a related stem cell transplant donor. This chain uses TRBV5-1 with TRBJ2-1, with D possibly TRBD2 on 5 matching bases. Sequencing was carried out using PBMCs. The CDR3 is CASSLWTGSSYNEQFF. The CDR3 DNA reads TGCGCCAGCAGCCTTTGGACTGGAAGCTCCTACAATGAGCAGTTCTTC.